The 32 T cell receptor beta chains below all came from one sample that was sequenced in a study of cytomegalovirus exposure and HLA in healthy donors. The PCR had 60 Vbeta and 13 Jbeta primers. Repertoires were generated with immunoSEQ multiplex PCR, while TCRdb's copy carries only in-frame clones and drops some. This table holds 150,000 to 200,000 clones, about 80% found once. Sequenced input: PBMCs. Source of these receptors: a woman aged 50 to 60 in good health and CMV-seropositive.

This clone was detected only a few times. The rearrangement joins TRBV4-1 to TRBJ1-2; D not resolved. Looked up from germline, CDR1 is MGHRA and CDR2 is YSYEKL. The ends were cut back, 8 bases at V and 2 bases at J, with 6 bases in the middle. This CDR3 has 11 amino acids. CDR3 amino acids: CASGENYGYTF. The CDR3, as DNA: TGCGCCAGCGGGGAGAACTATGGCTACACCTTC.

V is TRBV4-2 and J is TRBJ2-5; 16 bases align to TRBD2. Germline V lookup: CDR1 LGHNA, CDR2 YNFKEQ. With V trimmed by 4 bases and J by 4 bases, 9 bases remained unmatched. This CDR3 has 18 amino acids. For the CDR3, the DNA is TGTGCCAGCAGCCTGATTGGGACTAGCGGGGGGGCTCGAGAGACCCAGTACTTC. This encodes CASSLIGTSGGARETQYF.

This clone was seen a handful of times. CDR3 sequence reads: CASSWFSGTGELFF. The CDR3 coding sequence is TGCGCCAGCAGCTGGTTTAGCGGCACCGGGGAGCTGTTTTTT. The rearrangement uses TRBV5-1 and TRBJ2-2; TRBD2 might be the D (6 bases). V lost 3 bases and J lost 4, with 10 bases in between. Germline-derived CDR1 and CDR2 are SGHRS and YFSETQ. The CDR3 is 14 amino acids.

This chain connects TRBV25-1 to TRBJ1-1; weak D call: TRBD1 (5 bases). V lost 1 base and J 4 bases, leaving 10 bases between the germline ends. The CDR3 runs to 14 residues. Germline values: CDR1 MGHDK, CDR2 SYGVNS. The CDR3 DNA reads as TGTGCCAGCAGTGAATCGGCAGGGCTCACTGAAGCTTTCTTT. Protein: CASSESAGLTEAFF. The full variable domain, its missing parts supplied by reference TRBV25-1 and TRBJ1-1, is EADIYQTPRYLVIGTGKKITLECSQTMGHDKMYWYQQDPGMELHLIHYSYGVNSTEKGDLSSESTVSRIRTEHFPLTLESARPSHTSQYLCASSESAGLTEAFFGQGTRLTVV.

The chain couples TRBV6-1 to TRBJ2-7, with TRBD1 as a possible D gene (6 bases). This CDR3 has 14 residues. V lost 8 bases, J lost 3 bases, and 17 bases lay in between. CDR1 and CDR2 from the germline V gene are MNHNS and SASEGT. CDR3 protein: CASSVTDRSYEQYF. CDR3 sequence (DNA): TGTGCCAGCTCAGTCACGGACAGAAGCTACGAGCAGTACTTC.

The chain recombines TRBV18 with TRBJ2-3; D gene uncertain. CDR1 KGHSH and CDR2 LQKENI come from the germline V gene. This CDR3 spans 14 amino acids. The germline V and J ends were trimmed by 1 base and 1 base, with 6 bases remaining between them. The CDR3 DNA is TGTGCCAGCTCACCACTAAGCGGCACAGATACGCAGTATTTT. Amino acids: CASSPLSGTDTQYF.

This clone appeared a few times. V is TRBV7-2 and J is TRBJ1-2; 7 bases map to TRBD1. The germline CDR1 and CDR2 sequences are SGHTA and FQGNSA. The CDR3 extends over 14 amino acids. The trim removed 1 base at V and 4 bases at J, leaving 3 bases unmatched. CDR3 protein: CASSLDQGGYGYTF. The CDR3 nucleotides read TGTGCCAGCAGCTTAGATCAGGGGGGCTATGGCTACACCTTC.

The chain carries TRBV5-6 and TRBJ2-7; D is possibly TRBD2 (5 bases). This CDR3 has 15 amino acids. Germline-derived CDR1 and CDR2 are SGHDT and YYEEEE. Trimming removed 3 bases at V and 2 bases at J, with 15 bases between. The CDR3 nucleotides are TGTGCCAGCAGCTCCCCCCGGGATAATCCCTACGAGCAGTACTTC. Translated, it gives CASSSPRDNPYEQYF.

This clone was recorded a few times. V usage is TRBV5-6 and J usage is TRBJ2-7, with 8 bases that match TRBD2. Unmatched junction bases numbered 14, after V lost 6 bases and J lost 9 bases. The germline gives CDR1 SGHDT, CDR2 YYEEEE. CDR3 length: 14 amino acids. CDR3 region: CASTLSGTERGQYF. The DNA of the CDR3 is TGTGCCAGCACTCTTAGCGGGACGGAAAGGGGGCAGTACTTC.

This chain joins TRBV6-9 and TRBJ2-6; 9 bases map to TRBD1. The V segment lost 4 bases and the J segment 0 bases; nucleotides outside the gene matches: 7. CDR1 and CDR2 (germline): MNHGY, SVAAGI. The CDR3 contains 18 residues. CDR3 loop: CASSWVGTGSSGANVLTF. The CDR3 DNA reads TGTGCCAGCAGTTGGGTTGGGACAGGGAGCTCTGGGGCCAACGTCCTGACTTTC.

This clone was counted only a few times. This chain connects TRBV12-5 to TRBJ2-2, with 7 bases identical to TRBD1. J was trimmed by 1 base and V by 4 bases; bases with no gene match: 0. This CDR3 contains 14 residues. Germline loops: CDR1 LGHNT, CDR2 FRNRAP. The CDR3 bases are TGTGCTAGTGGTTCAGGGGGGAACACCGGGGAGCTGTTTTTT. Amino acids: CASGSGGNTGELFF.

The CDR3 nucleotides are TGTGCCAGTACCGGACAGGGTTTGAACACCGGGGAGCTGTTTTTT. Its translation is CASTGQGLNTGELFF. The rearrangement links TRBV19 to TRBJ2-2, with TRBD1 identical over 8 bases. CDR1 and CDR2 from the germline V gene are LNHDA and SQIVND (reference sequence). J was trimmed by 1 base and V by 7 bases; bases with no gene match: 5. The CDR3 is 15 residues long.

V gene TRBV6-5 combines with J gene TRBJ2-1; D perhaps matches TRBD2 (5 bases). This CDR3 has 11 amino acids. CDR1 is MNHEY and CDR2 is SVGAGI in the germline V gene. V gave up 6 bases and J gave up 9 bases, with 9 bases separating them. In DNA form, the CDR3 reads TGTGCCAGCAGCCACCGGGGTGAGCAGTTCTTC. Amino acid sequence: CASSHRGEQFF.

The CDR3 loop reads CASSTGGSYNEQFF. The CDR3 DNA reads TGCGCCAGCAGCACCGGAGGATCCTACAATGAGCAGTTCTTC. The chain is built from TRBV5-1 and TRBJ2-1; D perhaps matches TRBD2 (5 bases). Trimming took 4 bases from V and 1 from J, leaving 9 bases between them. Per germline, CDR1 SGHRS and CDR2 YFSETQ. The CDR3 runs to 14 residues.

This clone occurred a few times. This rearrangement joins TRBV27 to TRBJ2-6; 7 bases are a match to TRBD1. The germline CDR1 and CDR2 sequences are MNHEY and SMNVEV (reference sequence). CDR3 size: 17 residues. The V gene end was trimmed by 5 bases and the J gene end by 0 bases; junction bases not matched to a gene: 7. CDR3 amino acids: CASSPGTEDSGANVLTF. The CDR3 nucleotides are TGTGCCAGCAGTCCAGGGACAGAAGACTCTGGGGCCAACGTCCTGACTTTC.

The chain couples TRBV2 to TRBJ2-3, with 8 bases lining up with TRBD2. V gave up 6 bases and J gave up 4 bases; unmatched junction bases: 6. The germline CDR1 and CDR2 sequences are SNHLY and FYNNEI. The CDR3 loop spans 14 amino acids. The CDR3 coding sequence is TGTGCCAGCAGCCCGGGGGGGCGGGCAGATACGCAGTATTTT. This translates into CASSPGGRADTQYF.

This clone showed up just once. This chain uses TRBV7-9 with TRBJ1-2, with D hard to call. The CDR3 spans 19 residues. Deletions cut 5 bases from V and 4 bases from J, with 29 bases between. Germline CDR1 is SEHNR and CDR2 is FQNEAQ (reference sequence). DNA of the CDR3: TGTGCCAGCAGCCAACCACGGGGAAAGAGGATTAGCTCAGGCTATGGCTACACCTTC. This codes for CASSQPRGKRISSGYGYTF.

V usage is TRBV28 and J usage is TRBJ2-1; 7 positions agree with TRBD2. J was trimmed by 4 bases and V by 6 bases; bases with no gene match: 9. This CDR3 is built from 15 residues. Looked up from germline, CDR1 is MDHEN and CDR2 is SYDVKM. CDR3 amino acids: CASSQGGGGYNEQFF. For the CDR3, the DNA is TGTGCCAGCAGCCAGGGCGGGGGAGGGTACAATGAGCAGTTCTTC.

The V call is TRBV29-1, the J call TRBJ2-7, with 9 bases lining up with TRBD2. CDR3 size: 17 residues. The trim removed 7 bases at V and 3 bases at J, leaving 19 bases unmatched. Germline lookup yields CDR1 SQVTM and CDR2 ANQGSEA. The CDR3 spells CSGEPSPNSGGDYEQYF. The CDR3 nucleotides are TGCAGCGGAGAACCCTCCCCCAATAGCGGGGGAGACTACGAGCAGTACTTC.

The chain joins TRBV7-2 to TRBJ1-2, with TRBD1 as a possible D gene (6 bases). The V gene's germline CDR1 is SGHTA and CDR2 FQGNSA. The CDR3 covers 14 residues. V lost 3 bases to trimming and J lost 4 bases, with 12 bases between them. The CDR3 nucleotides are TGTGCCAGCAGCTTTGACAGGCGACCCTATGGCTACACCTTC. Encoded protein: CASSFDRRPYGYTF.

The chain has TRBV5-4 and TRBJ1-6; TRBD1 matches at 8 bases. The CDR3 length is 16 residues. With V trimmed by 0 bases and J by 7 bases, 6 bases remained unmatched. In germline, CDR1 is SGHNT, CDR2 YYREEE (reference sequence). DNA for the CDR3: TGTGCCAGCAGCTTGGCCGGGGGACAGGAGAATTCACCCCTCCACTTT. Encoded protein: CASSLAGGQENSPLHF.

This clone was observed once. The chain employs TRBV14 and TRBJ1-2; 7 bases agree with TRBD1. CDR3 length: 12 residues. CDR1 and CDR2 (germline): SGHDN, FVKESK. V dropped 4 bases and J dropped 8; count of bases not matched to a gene: 4. The DNA of the CDR3 is TGTGCCAGCAGCCGAACAGGGGAAGGCTACACCTTC. This encodes CASSRTGEGYTF.

In this sample, this clone turned up once. The gene calls are TRBV18 and TRBJ2-1, with 8 nucleotides matching TRBD1. The junction had 6 bases not matched to a gene; V was cut back by 2 bases and J by 3 bases. Germline CDR1 KGHSH, CDR2 LQKENI. This CDR3 comprises 16 residues. CDR3 region: CASSPSTGGFYNEQFF. In DNA form, the CDR3 reads TGTGCCAGCTCACCATCTACAGGGGGATTCTACAATGAGCAGTTCTTC.

V is TRBV18 and J is TRBJ2-4, with D tentatively TRBD1 (6 bases). The CDR3 contains 17 residues. Germline V CDR1 and CDR2: KGHSH, LQKENI. V shed 1 base and J shed 5 bases, with 18 bases lying between them. The CDR3 sequence is CASSPQIRGGQENIQYF. The DNA for the CDR3 is TGTGCCAGCTCACCACAAATCAGAGGGGGTCAGGAAAACATTCAGTACTTC.

This chain joins TRBV9 and TRBJ2-2; no definite D call. The CDR3 totals 12 residues. Trimming pared 3 bases from V and 3 bases from J, leaving 3 bases between. Germline CDR1 and CDR2: SGDLS and YYNGEE. DNA of the CDR3: TGTGCCAGCAGCGGAGACACCGGGGAGCTGTTTTTT. Translating gives CASSGDTGELFF.

The chain carries TRBV18 and TRBJ2-2, with D perhaps matching TRBD2 (5 bases). V was pared by 2 bases and J by 1 base, with 11 bases between. The CDR3 length is 16 residues. Germline CDR1 and CDR2: KGHSH and LQKENI. CDR3 sequence (DNA): TGTGCCAGCTCACCAAATGGCGGGCGGAACACCGGGGAGCTGTTTTTT. It codes for CASSPNGGRNTGELFF.

The chain uses TRBV7-6 and TRBJ2-5, with D possibly TRBD2 on 6 matching bases. The V gene lost 1 base and the J gene lost 4 bases, with 19 bases spanning the gap. The CDR3 spans 17 residues. Germline CDR1 is SGHVS and CDR2 is FNYEAQ. CDR3 protein: CASSLVPLRVGGETQYF. The CDR3 coding sequence is TGTGCCAGCAGCTTAGTACCCCTAAGGGTGGGGGGAGAGACCCAGTACTTC.

V gene TRBV9 combines with J gene TRBJ2-3; D ambiguous. The CDR3 covers 16 residues. Trimming cost V 4 bases and J 0 bases, with 15 bases left between them. Germline assignment: CDR1 SGDLS and CDR2 YYNGEE. The CDR3 region has the DNA TGTGCCAGCAGCCCACAGCCCTTCATCAGCACAGATACGCAGTATTTT. Its translation is CASSPQPFISTDTQYF.

The gene calls are TRBV5-1 and TRBJ2-3, with 8 nucleotides matching TRBD2. The germline V gene has CDR1 SGHRS and CDR2 YFSETQ. The CDR3 spans 16 residues. After removal of 2 bases from V and 3 bases from J, the junction contained 8 bases not matched to a gene. The CDR3 here is CASSLEGSGVTDTQYF. DNA for the CDR3: TGCGCCAGCAGCTTAGAGGGTAGCGGGGTTACAGATACGCAGTATTTT.

Only one count was recorded for this clone. Distinct nucleotide sequences in the sample also encode this CDR3. V is TRBV5-4 and J is TRBJ2-7; the match to TRBD2 covers 7 bases. V shed 1 base and J 2 bases; nucleotides not matched to a gene: 3. CDR3 length equals 14 residues. CDR1 is SGHNT and CDR2 is YYREEE in the germline V gene (reference sequence). The CDR3: CASSLPGGTYEQYF. CDR3 nucleotide sequence: TGTGCCAGCAGCTTGCCGGGGGGAACCTACGAGCAGTACTTC.

A single count supports this clone. The chain joins TRBV6-5 to TRBJ2-2; 7 bases line up with TRBD1. Unmatched junction bases numbered 8, after V lost 6 bases and J lost 7 bases. This CDR3 is built from 14 residues. The germline V gene has CDR1 MNHEY and CDR2 SVGAGI. The CDR3 spells CASRMTGRVGELFF. CDR3 coding DNA: TGTGCCAGCAGAATGACAGGGCGTGTCGGGGAGCTGTTTTTT.

V is TRBV19 and J is TRBJ2-1; 7 positions agree with TRBD1. Looked up from germline, CDR1 is LNHDA and CDR2 is SQIVND (reference sequence). Trimming took 3 bases from V and 4 from J; bases not matched to a gene: 6. The CDR3 has 15 amino acids. The CDR3 DNA sequence: TGTGCCAGTAGTATTGATCAGGGGGTATACAATGAGCAGTTCTTC. It codes for CASSIDQGVYNEQFF.